The entry below describes one T cell receptor (beta chain). Its matching antigen is unknown. This sample is part of a study of blood T cells in healthy people across ages. Study observations and caveats: Significant beta diversity loss was already apparent by age approximately 42, declining roughly linearly. Those diversity estimates obtained from one million T cells were thought to be underestimates. Naive T cell percentage showed a strong correlation with TCR beta diversity. Long-lived donors carried more naive CD4+ cells and greater diversity than aged donors.

The CDR3 loop spans 16 amino acids. The V gene end was trimmed by 4 bases and the J gene end by 5 bases; junction bases not matched to a gene: 8. CDR1 and CDR2 from the germline V gene are PRHDT and FYEKMQ (reference sequence). A J-beta primer mix and a sample-barcoded 5' primer were used in a second PCR of about 6 to 12 cycles. TCRdb independently ran MiXCR on the 5' RACE reads; one entry per CDR3 protein. The sample shows over 500,000 distinct CDR3 sequences, around 52% of them seen only once. Source material: blood. This chain connects TRBV13 to TRBJ2-3; 11 bases agree with TRBD2. The sequence derives from a woman of 80 years or more in good health. In nucleotides, the CDR3 is TGTGCCAGCAGCTCATATAGCGGGGGGGCAATAGATACGCAGTATTTT. Translated: CASSSYSGGAIDTQYF.